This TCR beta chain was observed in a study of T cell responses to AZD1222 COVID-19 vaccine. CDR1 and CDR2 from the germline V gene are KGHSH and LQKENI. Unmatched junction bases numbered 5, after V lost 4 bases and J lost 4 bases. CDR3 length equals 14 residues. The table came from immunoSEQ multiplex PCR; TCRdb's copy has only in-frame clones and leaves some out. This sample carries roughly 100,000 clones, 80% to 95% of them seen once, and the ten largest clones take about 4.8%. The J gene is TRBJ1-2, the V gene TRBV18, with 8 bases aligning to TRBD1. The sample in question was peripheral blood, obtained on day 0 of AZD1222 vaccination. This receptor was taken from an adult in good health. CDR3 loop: CASSRETGAYGYTF. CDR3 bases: TGTGCCAGCTCACGGGAGACAGGGGCCTATGGCTACACCTTC.